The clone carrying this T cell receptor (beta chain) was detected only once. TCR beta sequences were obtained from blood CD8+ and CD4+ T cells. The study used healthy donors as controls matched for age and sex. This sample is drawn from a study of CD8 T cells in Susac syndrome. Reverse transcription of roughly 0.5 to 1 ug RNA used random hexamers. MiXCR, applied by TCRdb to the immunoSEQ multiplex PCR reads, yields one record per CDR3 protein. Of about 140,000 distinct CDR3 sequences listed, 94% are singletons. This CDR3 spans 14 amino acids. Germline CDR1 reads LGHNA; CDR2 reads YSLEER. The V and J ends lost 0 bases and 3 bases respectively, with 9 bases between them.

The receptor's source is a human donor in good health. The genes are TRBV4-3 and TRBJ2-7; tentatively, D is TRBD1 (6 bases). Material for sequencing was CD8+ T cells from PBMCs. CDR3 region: CASSQETGFYEQYF. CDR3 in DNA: TGCGCCAGCAGCCAAGAAACAGGGTTCTACGAGCAGTACTTC.